This T cell receptor beta chain was sequenced in a study of neurological immune-mediated disorders. This clonotype was observed a few times. Its matching antigen is unknown. Broader study findings: None of the CDR3 amino acid sequences in expanded clones turned up in more than one subject, which points to private repertoires in all groups.

The healthy controls volunteered at a blood bank in Maryland, USA. It was by 5'RACE with 10-nucleotide random UMIs that the cDNA was made. Every sequencing run produced over 160 million TCR-beta sequences, and the sequences from any one run covered 15-18 subjects. TCRdb analysed the 5' RACE reads with MiXCR anew, one entry per CDR3 protein. The sample consists of around 15,000 distinct CDR3 sequences, roughly a fifth of them appearing once. This CDR3 has 11 residues. Germline V gene sequence: CDR1 DFQATT, CDR2 SNEGSKA (reference sequence). Trimming shortened V by 6 bases and J by 8 bases, and 11 bases separated the two germline ends.

This clonotype was obtained from a man aged 50 or older in good health. The V and J genes are TRBV20-1 and TRBJ2-1; D unresolved. The sample was PBMCs. The CDR3 DNA reads TGCAGTGCCGGCGCAACGGATGAGCAGTTCTTC. Translating it yields CSAGATDEQFF.